The subject of this entry is one T cell receptor beta chain. Its antigen is unknown. The data were taken from a study of Ad26.COV2.S vaccination and SARS-CoV-2 variants. Notes on the study in general: Using TCR breadth and depth analyses may have led to underestimated total T cell responses. Whether participants received vaccine or placebo, their non-spike TCR breadth was similar.

The CDR3 runs to 15 residues. Trimming pared 3 bases from V and 11 bases from J, leaving 17 bases between. Germline V gene data show CDR1 as MGHDK and CDR2 as SYGVNS. TCRdb keeps only in-frame clones here, not all; method: immunoSEQ multiplex PCR. The data hold some 180,000 clones, with about 83% observed a single time. The clonotype was recovered from a human donor who had recovered from COVID-19. The chain combines TRBV25-1 with TRBJ2-6, with a possible D match to TRBD1 (5 bases). The sequencing here drew on peripheral blood, taken after recovery from COVID-19. The CDR3 DNA reads TGTGCCAGCAGTGACGTTACGTCGTGGGGCGACGTCCTGACTTTC. Residues: CASSDVTSWGDVLTF. Combining the CDR3 with reference TRBV25-1 and TRBJ2-6 gives the whole variable domain EADIYQTPRYLVIGTGKKITLECSQTMGHDKMYWYQQDPGMELHLIHYSYGVNSTEKGDLSSESTVSRIRTEHFPLTLESARPSHTSQYLCASSDVTSWGDVLTFGAGSRLTVL.